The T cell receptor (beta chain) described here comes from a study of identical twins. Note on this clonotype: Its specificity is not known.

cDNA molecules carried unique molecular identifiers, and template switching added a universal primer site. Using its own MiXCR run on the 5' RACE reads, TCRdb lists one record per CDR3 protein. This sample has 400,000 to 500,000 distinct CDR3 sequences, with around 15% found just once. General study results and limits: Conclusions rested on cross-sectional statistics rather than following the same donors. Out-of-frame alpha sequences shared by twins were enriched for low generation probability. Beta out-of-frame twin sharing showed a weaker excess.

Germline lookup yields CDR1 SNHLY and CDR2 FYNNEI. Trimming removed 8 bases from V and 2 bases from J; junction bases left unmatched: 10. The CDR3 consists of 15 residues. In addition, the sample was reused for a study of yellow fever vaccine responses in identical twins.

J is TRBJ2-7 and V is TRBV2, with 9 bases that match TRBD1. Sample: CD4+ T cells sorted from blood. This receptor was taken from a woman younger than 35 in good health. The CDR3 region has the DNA TGTGCCAGCTACGGAGGTCGACAGGGGGCCTACGAGCAGTACTTC. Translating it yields CASYGGRQGAYEQYF.